This T cell receptor (beta chain) is drawn from a study of identical twins. The CDR3 runs to 19 residues. After removal of 4 bases from V and 2 bases from J, the junction contained 12 bases not matched to a gene. Germline lookup yields CDR1 MNHNS and CDR2 SASEGT. This clonotype was seen repeatedly, ten times or more. MiXCR, applied by TCRdb to the 5' RACE reads, yields one record per CDR3 protein. The sample shows nearly 900,000 distinct CDR3 sequences, roughly an eighth of them seen only once. These data also formed part of another study, on yellow fever vaccine responses in identical twins.

The chain is built from TRBV6-1 and TRBJ2-2, with 11 bases that match TRBD2. Specimen: PBMCs. This receptor was identified in a woman under 30 in good health. Here the CDR3 reads CASSGRLAGNHINTGELFF. As DNA, the CDR3 is TGTGCCAGCAGTGGACGACTAGCGGGGAACCACATTAACACCGGGGAGCTGTTTTTT.